The 27 T cell receptor beta chains presented below share a single source sample, sequenced in a study of blood T cell repertoires in COVID-19. TCRdb's table, derived via immunoSEQ multiplex PCR, lists solely in-frame clones and lacks some. The table has roughly 34,000 clones, roughly nine tenths seen once. The sample taken for sequencing was peripheral blood. The source is a human donor with active COVID-19. The donor label of this sample is uncertain.

As to this clone: Other DNA sequences of this sample code for an identical CDR3. The chain is built from TRBV9 and TRBJ1-2; TRBD1 is a possible D gene (6 bases). Germline CDR1 is SGDLS and CDR2 is YYNGEE. The CDR3 is 14 amino acids. Trimming took 3 bases from V and 8 from J, leaving 17 bases between them. CDR3 residues: CASSAPTGGAGYTF. The CDR3 DNA sequence: TGTGCCAGCAGCGCTCCAACCGGGGGGGCGGGCTACACCTTC.

This chain links TRBV13 with TRBJ1-1, with D maybe TRBD1 (5 bases). Germline loops: CDR1 PRHDT, CDR2 FYEKMQ (reference sequence). The CDR3 spans 17 residues. The V gene lost 8 bases and the J gene lost 1 base, with 23 bases spanning the gap. As DNA, the CDR3 is TGTGCCAGCCATGGGGGATGGACTATTGAAACGAACACTGAAGCTTTCTTT. This sequence encodes CASHGGWTIETNTEAFF.

In this sample, this clone turned up once. This chain joins TRBV6-5 and TRBJ2-7; D perhaps matches TRBD1 (6 bases). The CDR3 has 14 amino acids. Trimming left V 5 bases short and J 3 bases short, with 14 bases between. Germline V gene sequence: CDR1 MNHEY, CDR2 SVGAGI. CDR3 nucleotides: TGTGCCAGCAGTACCTGGACAGCCATCTACGAGCAGTACTTC. Protein product: CASSTWTAIYEQYF.

The chain is built from TRBV10-2 and TRBJ2-7, with 13 bases aligning to TRBD2. Germline assignment: CDR1 WSHSY and CDR2 SAAADI. The CDR3 has 15 residues. Germline trimming cut 10 bases from V and 7 bases from J; bases unmatched to any gene: 13. CDR3 protein: CATTGLAGTLGEQYF. As DNA, the CDR3 is TGCGCCACCACGGGACTAGCGGGGACCCTCGGGGAGCAGTACTTC.

This chain joins TRBV3-1 (or the pseudogene TRBV3-2) and TRBJ2-1; 7 nucleotides line up with TRBD2. With 0 bases clipped from V and 4 bases from J, the junction kept 12 bases outside the gene matches. Per the germline V gene, CDR1 is LGHDT and CDR2 is YNNKEL (reference sequence). The CDR3 contains 18 residues. The CDR3 loop reads CASSQDPLARESYNEQFF. CDR3 sequence (DNA): TGTGCCAGCAGCCAAGATCCGTTAGCGCGGGAGAGTTACAATGAGCAGTTCTTC.

The chain uses TRBV9 and TRBJ1-1; 7 bases fit TRBD1. Losses at the gene ends were 3 bases for V and 11 bases for J; bases not matched to a gene: 13. This CDR3 region has 14 residues. Germline lookup yields CDR1 SGDLS and CDR2 YYNGEE. The CDR3 bases are TGTGCCAGCAGCGATGGACAGGCCCTCAACGCGGCTTTCTTT. Its protein is CASSDGQALNAAFF.

This clone has only one observation. The chain is built from TRBV30 and TRBJ2-7; 9 bases are a match to TRBD1. After removal of 5 bases from V and 3 bases from J, the junction contained 2 bases not matched to a gene. Germline CDR1 and CDR2: GTSNPN and SVGIG (reference sequence). This CDR3 has 12 amino acids. CDR3 DNA sequence: TGTGCCTGGGAGACAGGGGGCTACGAGCAGTACTTC. Amino acids: CAWETGGYEQYF.

The V gene is TRBV11-2, the J gene TRBJ2-2, with 10 bases that match TRBD2. CDR1 and CDR2 (germline): SGHAT, FQNNGV. There are 16 residues in the CDR3. V lost 3 bases, J lost 6 bases, and 7 bases stayed unmatched. The CDR3 reads CASSFKAGGPSGELFF. As DNA, the CDR3 is TGTGCCAGCAGCTTTAAAGCGGGAGGGCCGTCCGGGGAGCTGTTTTTT. The full variable domain, with the rest looked up from reference TRBV11-2 and TRBJ2-2, is EAGVAQSPRYKIIEKRQSVAFWCNPISGHATLYWYQQILGQGPKLLIQFQNNGVVDDSQLPKDRFSAERLKGVDSTLKIQPAKLEDSAVYLCASSFKAGGPSGELFFGEGSRLTVL.

The chain employs TRBV19 and TRBJ2-1; 9 bases map to TRBD2. CDR3 length: 18 residues. V gave up 2 bases and J gave up 0 bases; unmatched junction bases: 8. From germline, CDR1 is LNHDA and CDR2 SQIVND (reference sequence). The CDR3 DNA follows: TGTGCCAGTAGTATAAGGGGGAAGCGGGAGGCCTCCTACAATGAGCAGTTCTTC. This translates into CASSIRGKREASYNEQFF.

The gene calls are TRBV2 and TRBJ1-3, with 7 bases that match TRBD1. The junction had 2 bases not matched to a gene; V was cut back by 6 bases and J by 0 bases. This CDR3 has 14 amino acids. Germline CDR1 SNHLY, CDR2 FYNNEI. CDR3 loop: CASRGQDSGNTIYF. CDR3 DNA sequence: TGTGCCAGCAGAGGACAGGACTCTGGAAACACCATATATTTT. Filled out from reference TRBV2 and TRBJ1-3, the complete variable domain reads EPEVTQTPSHQVTQMGQEVILRCVPISNHLYFYWYRQILGQKVEFLVSFYNNEISEKSEIFDDQFSVERPDGSNFTLKIRSTKLEDSAMYFCASRGQDSGNTIYFGEGSWLTVV.

The chain is built from TRBV11-2 and TRBJ2-1, with a weak D call TRBD1 (6 bases). From germline, CDR1 is SGHAT and CDR2 FQNNGV. CDR3 length equals 16 residues. Trimming removed 4 bases at V and 5 bases at J, with 18 bases between. CDR3 DNA: TGTGCCAGCAGCTCAACAGGGAATGGGCCCAACAATGAGCAGTTCTTC. Translated: CASSSTGNGPNNEQFF.

The table lists this clone with a few counts. The chain carries TRBV6-2 or TRBV6-3 and TRBJ2-1; D call uncertain. CDR1 is MNHEY, CDR2 SVGEGT, per germline. Trimming shortened V by 5 bases and J by 7 bases, and 12 bases separated the two germline ends. CDR3 length: 13 amino acids. In nucleotides, the CDR3 is TGTGCCAGCAGTCCCGGCCAGAGGAATGAGCAGTTCTTC. As protein: CASSPGQRNEQFF.

The V and J genes are TRBV3-1 (or the pseudogene TRBV3-2) and TRBJ2-3; 10 bases map to TRBD2. The CDR3 is 16 amino acids. CDR1 is LGHDT, CDR2 YNNKEL, per germline (reference sequence). The ends lost 1 base at V and 6 bases at J; junction bases unmatched: 7. The CDR3 reads CASSQVEREGPDTQYF. DNA for the CDR3: TGTGCCAGCAGCCAAGTCGAGCGGGAGGGCCCGGATACGCAGTATTTT.

V and J are TRBV12-3 or TRBV12-4 and TRBJ2-5, with D possibly TRBD2 on 6 matching bases. V was trimmed by 3 bases and J by 4 bases, leaving 9 bases between them. The CDR3 is made up of 13 amino acids. CDR3 nucleotides: TGTGCCAGCAGTTTCGTGGAGGGAGAGACCCAGTACTTC. Protein product: CASSFVEGETQYF.

V usage is TRBV11-2 and J usage is TRBJ2-7, with 13 positions matching TRBD2. Germline V gene data show CDR1 as SGHAT and CDR2 as FQNNGV. CDR3 length equals 18 residues. V trimming: 5 bases; J trimming: 3 bases; junction bases outside the gene matches: 13. The CDR3 bases are TGTGCCAGCAGCGCGAAATGGGGGACTAGCGGGATTATCTACGAGCAGTACTTC. Its protein product is CASSAKWGTSGIIYEQYF.

The chain uses TRBV3-1 (or the pseudogene TRBV3-2) and TRBJ2-2; D remains unclear. Germline V CDR1 and CDR2: LGHDT, YNNKEL (reference sequence). This CDR3 region has 15 residues. V lost 0 bases, J lost 7 bases, and 12 bases lay in between. The CDR3 region is CASSQDGLVGGELFF. CDR3 bases: TGTGCCAGCAGCCAAGATGGCCTAGTTGGCGGGGAGCTGTTTTTT.

The chain recombines TRBV7-2 with TRBJ2-7, with 9 bases lining up with TRBD2. The junction had 5 bases not matched to a gene; V was cut back by 2 bases and J by 3 bases. From germline, CDR1 is SGHTA and CDR2 FQGNSA. The CDR3 consists of 15 residues. The DNA for the CDR3 is TGTGCCAGCAGCTTACGGCTAGCGGGGAGCTACGAGCAGTACTTC. Translation gives CASSLRLAGSYEQYF.

Comment on this clone: Germline is not matched at one junction end, which may reflect a read error. V gene TRBV28 combines with J gene TRBJ2-7; 9 bases are a match to TRBD2. The CDR3 consists of 15 residues. Germline values: CDR1 MDHEN, CDR2 SYDVKM. The CDR3 nucleotides read TGTGCCAGCACTTTAAATCTAGCGGGACACTACGAGCAGTACTTC. Protein: CASTLNLAGHYEQYF. The variable domain in full, completed from reference TRBV28 and TRBJ2-7, reads DVKVTQSSRYLVKRTGEKVFLECVQDMDHENMFWYRQDPGLGLRLIYFSYDVKMKEKGDIPEGYSVSREKKERFSLILESASTNQTSMYLCASTLNLAGHYEQYFGPGTRLTVT.

This clone occurred a few times. The chain couples TRBV4-2 to TRBJ2-2; 7 bases align to TRBD2. Germline CDR1 is LGHNA and CDR2 is YNFKEQ. Unmatched junction bases numbered 19, after V lost 4 bases and J lost 5 bases. The CDR3 sequence is 19 residues long. The CDR3 sequence is CASSPLDVGAGDVTGELFF. The CDR3 DNA sequence: TGTGCCAGCAGCCCTCTGGATGTCGGTGCGGGAGACGTGACCGGGGAGCTGTTTTTT.

The rearrangement joins TRBV24-1 to TRBJ2-5; no firm D call. Germline CDR1 reads KGHDR; CDR2 reads SFDVKD. This CDR3 comprises 13 residues. V was shortened by 3 bases and J by 5 bases, with 9 bases between the two germline ends. CDR3 sequence (DNA): TGTGCCACCAGTGATCAGTTCGGGGAGACCCAGTACTTC. Its protein is CATSDQFGETQYF.

Here the CDR3 reads CANVAGGTGELFF. CDR3 nucleotides: TGTGCCAACGTAGCGGGAGGCACCGGGGAGCTGTTTTTT. The J gene is TRBJ2-2, the V gene TRBV12-3 or TRBV12-4; TRBD2 matches at 10 bases. The CDR3 covers 13 residues. The junction had 3 bases not matched to a gene; V was cut back by 10 bases and J by 4 bases.

The rearrangement joins TRBV7-2 to TRBJ1-6; the match to TRBD1 covers 8 bases. This CDR3 contains 14 residues. The junction had 4 bases not matched to a gene; V was cut back by 5 bases and J by 7 bases. Germline V gives CDR1 SGHTA, CDR2 FQGNSA. The DNA for the CDR3 is TGTGCCAGCAGCCCCCGGACAGGGAATTCACCCCTCCACTTT. Translated: CASSPRTGNSPLHF. The entire variable domain, with the rest obtained from reference TRBV7-2 and TRBJ1-6, is as follows: GAGVSQSPSNKVTEKGKDVELRCDPISGHTALYWYRQSLGQGLEFLIYFQGNSAPDKSGLPSDRFSAERTGGSVSTLTIQRTQQEDSAVYLCASSPRTGNSPLHFGNGTRLTVT.

In nucleotides, the CDR3 is TGTGCCAGCACCGAAGGGACAGGGTATCAAGAGACCCAGTACTTC. It yields the protein CASTEGTGYQETQYF. The rearrangement joins TRBV7-6 to TRBJ2-5; 9 nucleotides align to TRBD1. Germline CDR1 reads SGHVS; CDR2 reads FNYEAQ. J lost 2 bases, V lost 7 bases, and 8 bases had no gene match. CDR3 length: 15 amino acids.

The V and J genes are TRBV9 and TRBJ2-2, with 8 bases fitting TRBD2. Germline-derived CDR1 and CDR2 are SGDLS and YYNGEE. There are 16 residues in the CDR3. V dropped 4 bases and J dropped 2; count of bases not matched to a gene: 7. The CDR3 DNA reads as TGTGCCAGCAGCCCGACGGCGGGAGGTAACACCGGGGAGCTGTTTTTT. It is translated as CASSPTAGGNTGELFF. Looking up the rest from reference TRBV9 and TRBJ2-2 gives the full variable domain: DSGVTQTPKHLITATGQRVTLRCSPRSGDLSVYWYQQSLDQGLQFLIQYYNGEERAKGNILERFSAQQFPDLHSELNLSSLELGDSALYFCASSPTAGGNTGELFFGEGSRLTVL.

J is TRBJ1-6 and V is TRBV12-5; 7 nucleotides line up with TRBD1. With 6 bases clipped from V and 10 bases from J, the junction kept 9 bases outside the gene matches. Looked up from germline, CDR1 is LGHNT and CDR2 is FRNRAP. The CDR3 has 14 residues. CDR3 in amino acids: CASGLDRVGSPLHF. CDR3 bases: TGTGCTAGTGGCCTCGACAGGGTCGGATCACCCCTCCACTTT. Looking up the rest from reference TRBV12-5 and TRBJ1-6 gives the full variable domain: DARVTQTPRHKVTEMGQEVTMRCQPILGHNTVFWYRQTMMQGLELLAYFRNRAPLDDSGMPKDRFSAEMPDATLATLKIQPSEPRDSAVYFCASGLDRVGSPLHFGNGTRLTVT.

This clone was picked up one time. The chain is built from TRBV5-1 and TRBJ2-5, with 8 bases that match TRBD1. The CDR3 has 15 amino acids. J lost 5 bases, V lost 3 bases, and 9 bases had no gene match. Germline V gene data show CDR1 as SGHRS and CDR2 as YFSETQ. The CDR3 DNA follows: TGCGCCAGCAGCTCCGGGGACAGGCATTTGGAGACCCAGTACTTC. Translating gives CASSSGDRHLETQYF.

The chain carries TRBV14 and TRBJ1-3; D not certain. The CDR3 has 16 residues. V was trimmed by 0 bases and J by 4 bases, leaving 13 bases between them. Germline V CDR1 and CDR2: SGHDN, FVKESK. CDR3: CASSQDLHRTGNTIYF. CDR3 DNA: TGTGCCAGCAGCCAAGATTTGCACAGAACGGGAAACACCATATATTTT.